Shown below are 28 T cell receptor beta chains from a single sample sequenced in a study of tumor-infiltrating lymphocytes in primary liver carcinoma. With a constant-region primer, TCR beta cDNA was made from around 520 ng of total RNA. Investigators got TCR beta libraries out of three nested multiplex PCR rounds, done with slightly modified ARM-PCR. The first two PCR rounds used TRBV1-TRBV30 forward primers with a C-beta reverse primer, around 10 cycles each. TCRdb reprocessed the multiplex PCR reads via MiXCR and lists one record per CDR3 protein. The table has fewer than 400,000 distinct CDR3 sequences, about 50% seen once. Out of unsorted whole blood came the blood RNA, and germline DNA was extracted as well. The sample was peripheral blood. Receptors were obtained from a woman aged 30 to 39 with primary liver carcinoma and hepatitis B virus infection.

Details on this clonotype: This may be a read error: a much more frequent sequence differs by one nucleotide. The V and J genes are TRBV6-2 or TRBV6-3 and TRBJ2-3; the match to TRBD1 covers 9 bases. The J call is doubtful: the DNA matches TRBJ1-5 better. The CDR3 is 17 residues long. Germline CDR1 and CDR2: MNHEY and SVGEGT. The CDR3 reads CASLGQGNNNPLGTQHF. CDR3 bases: TGTGCCAGCTTGGGACAGGGCAACAACAACCCTCTGGGTACGCAGCATTTT.

As for this clonotype: This may arise from a read error, as a much more abundant clone is one base away. The rearrangement uses TRBV29-1 and TRBJ2-7, with 11 bases identical to TRBD2. The germline CDR1 and CDR2 sequences are SQVTM and ANQGSEA. With 8 bases clipped from V and 1 base from J, the junction kept 7 bases outside the gene matches. CDR3 size: 14 residues. CDR3 residues: CSTSRTSGSYEQYF. The CDR3 DNA follows: TGCAGCACTTCCAGGACTAGCGGGTCCTACGAGCAGTACTTC.

This chain joins TRBV7-8 and TRBJ2-3; D is ambiguous. CDR3 length: 16 amino acids. Germline CDR1 and CDR2: SGHVS and FQNEAQ. Trimming pared 4 bases from V and 6 bases from J, leaving 20 bases between. CDR3 protein: CASSSRLGRREDTQYF. The CDR3 nucleotides read TGTGCCAGCAGCTCCCGCCTTGGCCGCCGAGAGGATACGCAGTATTTT.

In the case of this clonotype: This could be a read error, since a much larger clone is one nucleotide away. V gene TRBV6-5 combines with J gene TRBJ1-2; possible D gene TRBD1, 6 bases. V lost 10 bases and J 4 bases, leaving 19 bases between the germline ends. CDR3 length: 14 residues. Germline CDR1 reads MNHEY; CDR2 reads SVGAGI. The CDR3 sequence is CAIKKGDGSYGYTF. CDR3 bases: TGTGCCATCAAAAAGGGGGACGGGTCCTATGGCTACACCTTC.

Details on this clonotype: This sequence may be a read error, since a much larger clone differs from it by one base. The chain carries TRBV6-5 and TRBJ2-5; a possible D gene is TRBD1 (6 bases). This CDR3 is built from 14 residues. Germline lookup yields CDR1 MNHEY and CDR2 SVGAGI. The CDR3 DNA sequence: TGTGCCAGCAGTTACTCGGGGGCTGGGGAGATCCAGTACTTC. As protein: CASSYSGAGEIQYF.

This clonotype has a handful of counts. DNA for the CDR3: TGTGCCGCGGGGGGAACAGATACGCAGTATTTT. It codes for CAAGGTDTQYF. V usage is TRBV10-3 and J usage is TRBJ2-3; 8 nucleotides align to TRBD2. This CDR3 region has 11 residues. Looked up from germline, CDR1 is ENHRY and CDR2 is SYGVKD. Trimming cost V 11 bases and J 3 bases; bases outside gene matches: 1.

This clonotype was picked up one time. The junction and the germline gene differ at one end; a read error may be behind it. The chain is built from TRBV6-2 or TRBV6-3 and TRBJ2-6; a weak D match, TRBD1 (5 bases). Germline lookup yields CDR1 MNHEY and CDR2 SVGEGT. The CDR3 consists of 18 residues. The CDR3 sequence: CASNYSLTADSGASVLTF. CDR3 DNA sequence: TGTGCCAGCAATTACTCGCTAACGGCTGACTCTGGGGCCAGCGTCCTGACTTTC.

This clonotype was observed a single time. Since a much larger clone is just one base distant, this may be a read error. The rearrangement uses TRBV12-3 or TRBV12-4 and TRBJ2-1, with D perhaps TRBD2 (6 bases). The CDR3 has 16 amino acids. Deletions cut 7 bases from V and 2 bases from J, with 18 bases between. The CDR3 DNA sequence: TGTGCCAGCATCACGTCCGGGAGATGGCCCTACAATGAGCAGTTCTTC. Amino acids: CASITSGRWPYNEQFF.

J is TRBJ2-1 and V is TRBV10-3; D remains unclear. Germline CDR1 reads ENHRY; CDR2 reads SYGVKD. The CDR3 runs to 16 residues. Trimming cost V 7 bases and J 0 bases, with 16 bases left between them. CDR3 residues: CAIKSLANSSYNEQFF. CDR3 nucleotides: TGTGCCATCAAAAGCCTTGCTAATAGCTCCTACAATGAGCAGTTCTTC.

This clonotype was seen repeatedly, ten times or more. The rearrangement joins TRBV29-1 to TRBJ1-1; unclear D gene. V lost 6 bases and J 3 bases, leaving 14 bases between the germline ends. Germline assignment: CDR1 SQVTM and CDR2 ANQGSEA. The CDR3 consists of 13 residues. In nucleotides, the CDR3 is TGCAGCGTAGAGGACGGCGAACACACTGAAGCTTTCTTT. This sequence encodes CSVEDGEHTEAFF.

The chain employs TRBV12-3 or TRBV12-4 and TRBJ1-6, with 7 bases aligning to TRBD1. The J segment lost 6 bases and the V segment lost 3 bases, leaving 5 bases of the junction unmatched. The CDR3 covers 15 residues. The CDR3 DNA reads as TGTGCCAGCAGTTTGGCCGCAGGGGGTAATTCACCCCTCCACTTT. Translation: CASSLAAGGNSPLHF.

This clonotype was counted only a few times. The J gene is TRBJ2-1, the V gene TRBV12-3 or TRBV12-4; 9 nucleotides align to TRBD2. V gave up 6 bases and J gave up 3 bases; unmatched junction bases: 6. The CDR3 has 15 residues. CDR3 region: CASSHSGSFYNEQFF. The CDR3 DNA reads as TGTGCCAGCAGCCATAGCGGGAGCTTCTACAATGAGCAGTTCTTC.

Regarding this clonotype: A read error may be the cause here, since a much bigger clone is one base away. This rearrangement joins TRBV6-2 or TRBV6-3 to TRBJ1-5; 9 nucleotides match TRBD1. The germline gives CDR1 MNHEY, CDR2 SVGEGT. CDR3 length equals 12 residues. The CDR3 DNA is TGTGCCAGTGACACAGGGGGCCAGCCCCAGCGTTTT. Translation gives CASDTGGQPQRF.

Remarks on this clonotype: The junction shows a germline mismatch at one end, possibly a read error. The genes are TRBV5-5 and TRBJ1-3; 8 nucleotides match TRBD1. Germline V lookup: CDR1 SGHKS, CDR2 YYEKEE (reference sequence). The CDR3 is 14 residues long. The CDR3 sequence is CVSSSGQAGNTIYF. DNA for the CDR3: TGTGTCAGCAGCTCGGGACAGGCTGGAAACACCATATATTTT.

In its sample, this clonotype was seen a few times. The gene calls are TRBV4-1 and TRBJ2-5; no definite D call. Germline assignment: CDR1 MGHRA and CDR2 YSYEKL. Deletions cut 4 bases from V and 4 bases from J, with 10 bases between. The CDR3 extends over 13 amino acids. The CDR3 sequence is CASSPTVGETQYF. The CDR3 bases are TGCGCCAGCAGCCCTACAGTAGGAGAGACCCAGTACTTC.

This clonotype turned up a few times. The junction differs from germline at one of its ends, possibly a read error. The chain employs TRBV11-2 and TRBJ2-7; D gene unclear. The CDR3 spans 14 residues. Germline V gene sequence: CDR1 SGHAT, CDR2 FQNNGV. The DNA of the CDR3 is TGTGCCAGTAGCATCATCAGTGCCTCTTACGAACAGTACTTC. It encodes CASSIISASYEQYF.

On this clonotype: This may stem from a read error, because a much larger clone lies one nucleotide away. Lacking the conserved final phenylalanine or tryptophan, this CDR3 likely reflects a read error. The DNA is left out, because the CDR3 cannot be placed on it with certainty; the CDR3 is given as TCRdb lists it. The rearrangement uses TRBV4-1 and TRBJ1-4. With termini counted, the CDR3 has 11 amino acids. From germline, CDR1 is MGHRA and CDR2 YSYEKL. CDR3 region: CASNDGWWTVS.

The chain links TRBV6-2 or TRBV6-3 to TRBJ2-2; D uncertain. The CDR3 covers 14 residues. CDR1 is MNHEY and CDR2 is SVGEGT in the germline V gene. V was shortened by 7 bases and J by 0 bases, with 9 bases between the two germline ends. The CDR3, as DNA: TGTGCCAGCACGTGGCCTTCGAACACCGGGGAGCTGTTTTTT. This translates into CASTWPSNTGELFF.

By share, this clonotype ranks as medium-sized (0.01 to 0.1%). CDR3 coding DNA: TGTGCCAGCAGCTGGACAGGGGTTGGTGAAAAACTGTTTTTT. Its protein product is CASSWTGVGEKLFF. The gene calls are TRBV11-2 and TRBJ1-4; 9 bases fit TRBD1. Trimming removed 4 bases from V and 7 bases from J; junction bases left unmatched: 4. The CDR3 consists of 14 residues. CDR1 is SGHAT, CDR2 FQNNGV, per germline.

This clonotype was counted at least ten times. The rearrangement joins TRBV10-3 to TRBJ1-6, with TRBD1 matching 8 bases. V shed 10 bases and J 7 bases; nucleotides not matched to a gene: 6. Per the germline V gene, CDR1 is ENHRY and CDR2 is SYGVKD. There are 13 residues in the CDR3. DNA for the CDR3: TGTGCCACCCAGGGGGCGGGGAATTCACCCCTCCACTTT. It specifies CATQGAGNSPLHF.

There are a few counts of this clonotype. The chain couples TRBV5-1 to TRBJ2-3, with TRBD2 identical over 8 bases. The length of the CDR3 is 14 residues. Trimming cost V 5 bases and J 5 bases; bases outside gene matches: 7. In germline, CDR1 is SGHRS, CDR2 YFSETQ. The DNA of the CDR3 is TGCGCCAGCAGTTACGGGGGGGCGGGAGATACGCAGTATTTT. It specifies CASSYGGAGDTQYF.

About this clonotype: With a much larger clone just one base away, this may be a read error. The CDR3 carries no conserved terminal phenylalanine or tryptophan, so it likely arises from a read error. The CDR3 region is CASSWTRSTMSYNEQFI. For the CDR3, the DNA is TGTGCCAGCAGCTGGACACGTTCCACCATGTCCTACAATGAGCAGTTCATC. The V gene is TRBV6-1, the J gene TRBJ2-1, with D perhaps TRBD1 (5 bases). The germline V gene encodes CDR1 MNHNS and CDR2 SASEGT. This CDR3 has 17 residues. Trimming cost V 6 bases and J 1 base, with 19 bases left between them.

This clonotype was picked up one time. This may be a read error: a much more frequent sequence differs by one nucleotide. The chain links TRBV4-2 to TRBJ2-1; D may be TRBD1 (7 bases). The CDR3 contains 17 residues. Germline CDR1 reads LGHNA; CDR2 reads YNFKEQ. This CDR3 is CASSHAAAGRGDNVQFF. DNA of the CDR3: TGTGCCAGCAGCCATGCCGCCGCGGGCAGGGGGGACAATGTGCAGTTCTTC.

There are many counts of this clonotype. The chain uses TRBV14 and TRBJ2-1, with a tentative D call TRBD2 (6 bases). The V end was cut by 4 bases, the J end by 2 bases, with 12 bases between. Looked up from germline, CDR1 is SGHDN and CDR2 is FVKESK. The CDR3 is 15 residues long. The CDR3 DNA is TGTGCCAGCAGCCCCCGGTCTAGCGCCTACAATGAGCAGTTCTTC. Protein sequence: CASSPRSSAYNEQFF.

As for this clonotype: Because it lacks the conserved phenylalanine or tryptophan at the end, this CDR3 is likely a read error. The rearrangement joins TRBV6-6 to TRBJ2-1; maybe TRBD2 (6 bases). Between the trimmed V and J ends, which lost 4 bases and 8 bases, there was a span of 18 bases. Germline V gives CDR1 MNHNY, CDR2 SVGAGI (reference sequence). The CDR3 has 15 amino acids. The CDR3 coding sequence is TGTGCCAGCAGTTCCGGGACTTATGTCGTGGATGAGCAGTTCTCC. Residues: CASSSGTYVVDEQFS.

Worth noting for this clonotype: One end of the junction varies from germline; a read error may be responsible. This chain links TRBV30 with TRBJ2-7; 12 bases line up with TRBD2. Germline-derived CDR1 and CDR2 are GTSNPN and SVGIG (reference sequence). The length of the CDR3 is 16 residues. The CDR3 loop reads CASSDKSSGRGYEQYF. The CDR3 region has the DNA TGTGCCTCGAGTGACAAATCTAGCGGGAGGGGCTACGAGCAGTACTTC.

This clonotype was counted ten times or more. The chain couples TRBV4-3 to TRBJ2-6, with D uncertain. The CDR3 is made up of 16 amino acids. Germline-derived CDR1 and CDR2 are LGHNA and YSLEER. V was clipped by 0 bases and J by 4 bases, with 10 bases between them. Here the CDR3 DNA reads TGCGCCAGCAGCCAAGATCGTTGTTCCGGGGCCAACGTCCTGACTTTC. It specifies CASSQDRCSGANVLTF.

A few counts support this clonotype. The gene calls are TRBV12-3 or TRBV12-4 and TRBJ1-5, with 8 bases identical to TRBD1. The J segment lost 1 base and the V segment lost 8 bases, leaving 4 bases of the junction unmatched. The CDR3 is 14 residues long. The chain's CDR3 is CASGRQGSNQPQHF. CDR3 coding DNA: TGTGCCAGCGGACGACAGGGGAGCAATCAGCCCCAGCATTTT.